This TCR beta chain was sequenced for a study of T cell changes during pregnancy in multiple sclerosis. V lost 1 base to trimming and J lost 3 bases; unmatched junction nucleotides: 6. CDR1 SQVTM and CDR2 ANQGSEA come from the germline V gene. The CDR3 sequence is 15 residues long. Method: immunoSEQ multiplex PCR; TCRdb's copy keeps in-frame clones and lacks some. The data hold roughly 17,000 clones, with over 65% observed a single time. This TCR was sampled from a female donor with multiple sclerosis, enrolled in a pregnancy study. Specimen: CD8+ T cells from peripheral blood mononuclear cells, collected after pregnancy. The rearrangement joins TRBV29-1 to TRBJ2-3, with 8 bases matching TRBD1. In nucleotides, the CDR3 is TGCAGCGTTGAAGGTCCAGGGGGCAGTACAGATACGCAGTATTTT. Protein: CSVEGPGGSTDTQYF.